This T cell receptor (beta chain) was recorded in a study of regulatory T cells in long-lasting Graves disease. Through Arm-PCR of CDR3 regions and iRepertoire HTBI primers, TCR beta libraries were built. In the authors' workflow: Identified across the samples were 62 TRBV segments and 14 TRBJ segments. Via MiXCR, TCRdb re-called the multiplex PCR reads, giving one row per CDR3 protein. Clone size and V and J calls follow TCRdb, not the original study. The table has fewer than 550,000 distinct CDR3 sequences, 16% seen once. This clonotype was seen a handful of times. As for time point: newly diagnosed GD, antithyroid drugs for less than 3 months. With RNA extracted from PBMCs as input, the TCR library was made. These data are also associated with another study on T cells in Graves' hyperthyroidism and ophthalmopathy. This second study notes: Recently diagnosed hyperthyroidism of less than 2 months' duration affected patients aged 18 to 65. With the HTBI primer set, the TCR CDR3 went through a first round of RT-PCR.

The TCR comes from a woman aged 18-29 years with Graves disease. The sequences come from peripheral blood mononuclear cells (PBMCs), collected at new diagnosis, from a patient treated with antithyroid drugs.

CDR3 loop: CASSPSRDVYEQYF. The DNA of the CDR3 is TGTGCCAGCAGCCCGTCCCGGGACGTTTACGAGCAGTACTTC. The chain is built from TRBV3-1 and TRBJ2-7; the D gene could be TRBD1 or TRBD2 (5 bases each). V lost 4 bases, J lost 4 bases, and 14 bases lay in between. Germline CDR1 LGHDT, CDR2 YNNKEL (reference sequence). The CDR3 loop spans 14 amino acids.